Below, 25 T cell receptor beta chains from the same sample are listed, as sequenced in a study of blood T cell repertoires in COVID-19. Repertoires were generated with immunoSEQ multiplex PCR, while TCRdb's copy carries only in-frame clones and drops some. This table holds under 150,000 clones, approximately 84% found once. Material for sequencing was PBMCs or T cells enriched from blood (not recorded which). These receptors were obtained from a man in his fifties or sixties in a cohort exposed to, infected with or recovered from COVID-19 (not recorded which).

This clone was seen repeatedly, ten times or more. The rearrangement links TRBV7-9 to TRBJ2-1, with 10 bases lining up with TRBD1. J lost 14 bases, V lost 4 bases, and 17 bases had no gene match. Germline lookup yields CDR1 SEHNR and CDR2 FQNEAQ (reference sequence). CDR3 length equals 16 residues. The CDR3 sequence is CASSSQLDRGLSGEFF. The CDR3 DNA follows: TGTGCCAGCAGCTCCCAACTAGACAGGGGGCTCTCCGGCGAGTTCTTC.

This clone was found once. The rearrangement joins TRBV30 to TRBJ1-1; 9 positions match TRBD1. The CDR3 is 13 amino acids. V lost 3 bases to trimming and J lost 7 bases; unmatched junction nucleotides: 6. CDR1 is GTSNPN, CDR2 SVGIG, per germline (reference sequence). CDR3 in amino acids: CAWSWDRVNEAFF. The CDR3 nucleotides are TGTGCCTGGAGCTGGGACAGGGTAAATGAAGCTTTCTTT.

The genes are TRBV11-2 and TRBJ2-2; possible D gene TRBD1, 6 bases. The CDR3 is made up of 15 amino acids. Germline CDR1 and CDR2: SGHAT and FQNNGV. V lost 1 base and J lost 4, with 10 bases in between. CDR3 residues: CASSLAPGVTGELFF. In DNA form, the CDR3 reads TGTGCCAGCAGCTTAGCCCCAGGGGTCACCGGGGAGCTGTTTTTT.

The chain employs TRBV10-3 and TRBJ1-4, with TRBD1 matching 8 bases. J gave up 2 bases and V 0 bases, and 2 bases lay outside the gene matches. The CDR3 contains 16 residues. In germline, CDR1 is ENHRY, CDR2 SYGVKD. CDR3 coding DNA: TGTGCCATCAGTGAGTCTGACAGGGGCACTAATGAAAAACTGTTTTTT. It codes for CAISESDRGTNEKLFF.

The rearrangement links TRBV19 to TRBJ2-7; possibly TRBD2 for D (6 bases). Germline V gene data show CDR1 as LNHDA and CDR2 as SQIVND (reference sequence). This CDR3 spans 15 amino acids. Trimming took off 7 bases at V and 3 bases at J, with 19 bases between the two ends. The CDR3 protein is CASTVLAGSSYEQYF. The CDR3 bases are TGTGCCAGTACCGTCCTGGCGGGGAGCAGCTACGAGCAGTACTTC.

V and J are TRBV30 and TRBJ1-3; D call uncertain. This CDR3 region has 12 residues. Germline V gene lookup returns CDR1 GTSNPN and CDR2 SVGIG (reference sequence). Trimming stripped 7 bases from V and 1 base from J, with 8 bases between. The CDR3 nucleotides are TGTGCCTTACATCCTTCTGGAAACACCATATATTTT. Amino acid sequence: CALHPSGNTIYF.

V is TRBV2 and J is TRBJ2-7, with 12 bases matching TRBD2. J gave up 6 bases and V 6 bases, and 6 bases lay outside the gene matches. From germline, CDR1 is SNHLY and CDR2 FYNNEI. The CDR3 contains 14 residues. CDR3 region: CASRAGTSGSEQYF. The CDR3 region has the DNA TGTGCCAGCAGGGCCGGGACTAGCGGGTCCGAGCAGTACTTC.

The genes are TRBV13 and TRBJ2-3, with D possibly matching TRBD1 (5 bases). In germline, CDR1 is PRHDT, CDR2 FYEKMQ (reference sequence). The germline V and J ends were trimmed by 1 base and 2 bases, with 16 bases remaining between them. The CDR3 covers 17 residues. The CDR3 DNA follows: TGTGCCAGCAGCTTAGTGTCGGTATACAGGCCCACAGATACGCAGTATTTT. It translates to CASSLVSVYRPTDTQYF.

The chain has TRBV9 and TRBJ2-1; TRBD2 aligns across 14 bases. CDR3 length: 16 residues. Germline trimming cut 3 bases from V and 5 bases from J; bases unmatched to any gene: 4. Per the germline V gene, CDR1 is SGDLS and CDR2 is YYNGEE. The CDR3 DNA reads TGTGCCAGCAGCGCCCGACTAGCGGGAGGGGACAATGAGCAGTTCTTC. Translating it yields CASSARLAGGDNEQFF.

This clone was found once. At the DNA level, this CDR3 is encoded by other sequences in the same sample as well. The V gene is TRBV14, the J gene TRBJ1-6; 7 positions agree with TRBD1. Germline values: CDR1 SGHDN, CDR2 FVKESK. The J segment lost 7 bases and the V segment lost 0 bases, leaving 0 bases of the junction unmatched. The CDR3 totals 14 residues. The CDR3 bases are TGTGCCAGCAGCCAAGAGACAGGGAATTCACCCCTCCACTTT. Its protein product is CASSQETGNSPLHF.

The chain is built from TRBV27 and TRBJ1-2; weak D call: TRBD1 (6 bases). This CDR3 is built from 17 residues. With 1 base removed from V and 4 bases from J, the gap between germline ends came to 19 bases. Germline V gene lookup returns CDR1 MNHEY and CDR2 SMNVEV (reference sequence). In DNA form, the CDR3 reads TGTGCCAGCAGTTTATACGGCCCCGCAGGGGCGACCTATGGCTACACCTTC. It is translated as CASSLYGPAGATYGYTF.

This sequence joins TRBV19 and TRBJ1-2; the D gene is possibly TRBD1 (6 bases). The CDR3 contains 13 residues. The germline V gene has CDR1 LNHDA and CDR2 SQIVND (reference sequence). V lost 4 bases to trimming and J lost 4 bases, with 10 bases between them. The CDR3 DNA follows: TGTGCCAGTAGTAGAGGACAGATCTATGGCTACACCTTC. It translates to CASSRGQIYGYTF.

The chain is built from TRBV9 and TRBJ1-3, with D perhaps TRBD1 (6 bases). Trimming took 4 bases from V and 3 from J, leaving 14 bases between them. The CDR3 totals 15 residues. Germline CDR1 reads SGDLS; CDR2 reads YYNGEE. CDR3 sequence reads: CASSPMGAVGNTIYF. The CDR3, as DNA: TGTGCCAGCAGCCCCATGGGGGCGGTTGGAAACACCATATATTTT.

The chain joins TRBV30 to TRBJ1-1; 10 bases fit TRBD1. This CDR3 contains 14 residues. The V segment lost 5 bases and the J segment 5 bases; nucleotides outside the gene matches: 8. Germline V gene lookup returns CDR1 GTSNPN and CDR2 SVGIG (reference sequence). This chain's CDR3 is CAWDRDRGTTEAFF. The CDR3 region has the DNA TGTGCCTGGGACCGGGACAGGGGAACTACTGAAGCTTTCTTT.

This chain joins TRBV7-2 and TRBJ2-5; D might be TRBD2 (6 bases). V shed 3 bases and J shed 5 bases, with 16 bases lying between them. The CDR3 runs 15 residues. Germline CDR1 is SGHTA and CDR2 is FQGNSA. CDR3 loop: CASSLGSTGSETQYF. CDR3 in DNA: TGTGCCAGCAGCTTGGGATCTACCGGGAGCGAGACCCAGTACTTC. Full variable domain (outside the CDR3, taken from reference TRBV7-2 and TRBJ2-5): GAGVSQSPSNKVTEKGKDVELRCDPISGHTALYWYRQSLGQGLEFLIYFQGNSAPDKSGLPSDRFSAERTGGSVSTLTIQRTQQEDSAVYLCASSLGSTGSETQYFGPGTRLLVL.

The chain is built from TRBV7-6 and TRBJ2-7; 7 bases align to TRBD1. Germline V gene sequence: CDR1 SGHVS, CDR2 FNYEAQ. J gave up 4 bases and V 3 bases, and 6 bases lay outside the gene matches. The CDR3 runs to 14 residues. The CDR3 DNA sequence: TGTGCCAGCAGCTTTTGGGACAGACAGTACGAGCAGTACTTC. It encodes CASSFWDRQYEQYF.

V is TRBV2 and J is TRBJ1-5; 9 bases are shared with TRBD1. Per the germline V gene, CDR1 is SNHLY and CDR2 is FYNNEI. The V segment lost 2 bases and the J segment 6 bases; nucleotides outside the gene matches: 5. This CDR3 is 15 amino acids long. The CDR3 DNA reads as TGTGCCAGCAGTGAATTGGGACAGGGTATTCAGCCCCAGCATTTT. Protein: CASSELGQGIQPQHF.

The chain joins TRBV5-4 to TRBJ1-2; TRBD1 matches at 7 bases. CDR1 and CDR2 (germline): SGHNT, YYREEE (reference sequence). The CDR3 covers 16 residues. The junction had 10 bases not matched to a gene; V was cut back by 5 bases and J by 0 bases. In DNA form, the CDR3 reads TGTGCCAGCAGTTTGACAGGGAGCGGGGCTAACTATGGCTACACCTTC. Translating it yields CASSLTGSGANYGYTF.

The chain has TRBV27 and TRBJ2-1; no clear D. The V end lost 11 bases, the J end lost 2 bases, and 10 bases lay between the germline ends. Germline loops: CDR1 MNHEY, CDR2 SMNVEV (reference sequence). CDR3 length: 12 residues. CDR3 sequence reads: CAQPQTYNEQFF. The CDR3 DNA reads TGTGCCCAGCCACAGACCTACAATGAGCAGTTCTTC.

In DNA, the CDR3 is TGTGCCAGTACACCGGGACAGGGACTCGATGAGCAGTTCTTC. Translating it yields CASTPGQGLDEQFF. V usage is TRBV19 and J usage is TRBJ2-1, with 9 nucleotides matching TRBD1. The CDR3 consists of 14 residues. Trimming took 7 bases from V and 8 from J; bases not matched to a gene: 9. Germline V CDR1 and CDR2: LNHDA, SQIVND (reference sequence).

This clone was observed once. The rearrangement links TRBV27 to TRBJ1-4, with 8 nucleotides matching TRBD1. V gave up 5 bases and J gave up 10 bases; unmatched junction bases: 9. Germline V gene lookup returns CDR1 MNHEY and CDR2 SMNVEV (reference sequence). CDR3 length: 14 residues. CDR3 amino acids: CASSTHGQGTKLFF. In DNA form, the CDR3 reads TGTGCCAGCAGTACGCACGGACAGGGTACAAAACTGTTTTTT.

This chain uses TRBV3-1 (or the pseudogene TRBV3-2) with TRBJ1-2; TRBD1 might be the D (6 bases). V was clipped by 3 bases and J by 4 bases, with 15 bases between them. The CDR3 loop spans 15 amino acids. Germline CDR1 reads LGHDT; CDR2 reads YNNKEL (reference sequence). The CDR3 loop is CASSQLGGRAYGYTF. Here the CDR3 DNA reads TGTGCCAGCAGCCAGTTAGGGGGAAGGGCCTATGGCTACACCTTC.

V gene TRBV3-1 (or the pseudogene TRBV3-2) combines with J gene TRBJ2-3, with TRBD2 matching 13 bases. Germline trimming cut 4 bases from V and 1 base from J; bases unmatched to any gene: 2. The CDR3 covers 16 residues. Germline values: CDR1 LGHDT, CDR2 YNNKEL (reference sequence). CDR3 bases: TGTGCCAGCAGCCCCGGACTAGCGGGGGGCACAGATACGCAGTATTTT. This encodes CASSPGLAGGTDTQYF.

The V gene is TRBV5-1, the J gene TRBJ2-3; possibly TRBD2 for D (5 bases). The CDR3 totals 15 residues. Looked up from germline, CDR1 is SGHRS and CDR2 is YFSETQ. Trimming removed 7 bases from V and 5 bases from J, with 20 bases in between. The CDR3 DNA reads TGCGCCAGCTTACGGGGTCCGGATGAAATAGATACGCAGTATTTT. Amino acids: CASLRGPDEIDTQYF.

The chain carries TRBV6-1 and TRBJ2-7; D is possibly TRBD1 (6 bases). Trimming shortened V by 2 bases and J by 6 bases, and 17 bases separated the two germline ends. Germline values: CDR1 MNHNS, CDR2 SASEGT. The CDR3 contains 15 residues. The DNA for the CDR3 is TGTGCCAGCAGTGAATCGGGACATACTCCCGGCGAGCAGTACTTC. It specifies CASSESGHTPGEQYF.